The clone carrying this T cell receptor (beta chain) was found many times. Its antigen is unidentified. The read comes to an end 3 residues before the CDR3 does, leaving the germline J gene to fill in the end. This entry belongs to a study of T cell clonality in common variable immunodeficiency. Whole-study results and caveats: Compared with healthy controls, CVID subjects showed increased TCRbeta clonality, mostly in about a third.

V shed 5 bases and J 5 bases; nucleotides not matched to a gene: 3. The CDR3 has 14 residues. Germline CDR1 is SNHLY and CDR2 is FYNNEI. This table comes from immunoSEQ multiplex PCR, and its TCRdb copy is limited to in-frame clones, with some not included. The sample presents about 33,000 clones, none singletons. Most patients and controls had Caucasian heritage. The chain links TRBV2 to TRBJ1-5; 10 bases match TRBD1. The material sequenced was peripheral blood mononuclear cells. The sequence derives from a person aged 18 to 69 in good health. The part of the CDR3 DNA that was read is TGTGCCAGCAGTCTCGACAGGGGGCATCAGCCC. Protein: CASSLDRGHQP. The CDR3 in full is CASSLDRGHQPQHF.